The subject of this entry is one TCR beta chain. In the original workflow: Nucleated cell counts were estimated from reference gene primer amplification. The protocol was immunoSEQ multiplex PCR, while the TCRdb copy is restricted to in-frame clones and leaves out a portion. D and trimming come from the DNA, and the V and J calls and clone size come from that table. The data contain fewer than 140,000 clones, about 79% of them singletons. The CDR3 runs 15 residues. Germline V gene sequence: CDR1 SGHTA, CDR2 FQGNSA. With V trimmed by 8 bases and J by 0 bases, 7 bases remained unmatched. The sample originates from a study of blood T cell repertoires in COVID-19. As for the study in general: Both acute and convalescent COVID-19 samples were obtained from the United States, Italy and Spain. In each case, the material was cDNA or gDNA derived from T cells, B-cell-depleted T cells, or PBMCs.

While infection was still active, Seattle patients were enrolled and then followed longitudinally. The chain recombines TRBV7-2 with TRBJ2-1, with TRBD2 matching over 7 bases. This sequence originates from a man older than 75 with COVID-19, enrolled during active disease. Sequencing was done on a sample of peripheral blood. The CDR3 region is CASASGFSSYNEQFF. CDR3 DNA: TGTGCCAGCGCTAGCGGTTTTAGCTCCTACAATGAGCAGTTCTTC.